Below are 17 T cell receptor beta chains sequenced from a single sample in a study of response to subunit inactivated influenza vaccine. TCRdb redid the calling of the RT-PCR reads with MiXCR, one entry per CDR3 protein. The sample includes 800,000 to 1,000,000 distinct CDR3 sequences, around 20% of them seen just once. Material: PBMCs from blood, obtained 4 to 6 days after vaccination. All receptors derive from a middle-aged man who received an inactivated influenza vaccine.

This clonotype occurred a few times. The chain uses TRBV6-1 and TRBJ2-5; 11 nucleotides align to TRBD2. The CDR3 is 16 residues long. V trimming: 6 bases; J trimming: 4 bases; junction bases outside the gene matches: 10. Germline V gene data show CDR1 as MNHNS and CDR2 as SASEGT. The DNA for the CDR3 is TGTGCCAGCAGAGGAGCTACTAGCGGGAGTTCAGAGACCCAGTACTTC. Translated: CASRGATSGSSETQYF.

This clonotype appeared a few times. The chain carries TRBV5-1 and TRBJ1-1, with no clear D. The CDR3 runs 16 residues. The germline V gene has CDR1 SGHRS and CDR2 YFSETQ. The V gene lost 0 bases and the J gene lost 2 bases, with 14 bases spanning the gap. The CDR3 here is CASSLGVGPPNTEAFF. Here the CDR3 DNA reads TGCGCCAGCAGCTTGGGTGTGGGCCCCCCTAACACTGAAGCTTTCTTT.

This clonotype appeared a few times. V usage is TRBV7-9 and J usage is TRBJ1-1; a possible D gene is TRBD1 (6 bases). CDR1 is SEHNR, CDR2 FQNEAQ, per germline (reference sequence). The germline V and J ends were trimmed by 4 bases and 5 bases, with 23 bases remaining between them. This CDR3 is built from 17 residues. The CDR3 region is CASSSLGAAGLQTEAFF. DNA of the CDR3: TGTGCCAGCAGCTCCCTGGGGGCAGCAGGGTTGCAGACTGAAGCTTTCTTT.

The genes are TRBV28 and TRBJ1-5, with TRBD1 matching 9 bases. Germline assignment: CDR1 MDHEN and CDR2 SYDVKM. The CDR3 runs to 16 residues. Trimming removed 5 bases from V and 3 bases from J; junction bases left unmatched: 8. CDR3: CASSQTRDRDNQPQHF. The CDR3 DNA sequence: TGTGCCAGCAGTCAAACGCGGGACAGGGACAATCAGCCCCAGCATTTT.

This clonotype occurred a few times. The chain couples TRBV5-4 to TRBJ1-4; the D gene is possibly TRBD1 (6 bases). The CDR3 is 13 amino acids. Germline assignment: CDR1 SGHNT and CDR2 YYREEE (reference sequence). V lost 0 bases, J lost 8 bases, and 8 bases lay in between. CDR3 in amino acids: CASSLDREEKLFF. Written as DNA, the CDR3 is TGTGCCAGCAGCTTGGACAGGGAAGAAAAACTGTTTTTT.

This sequence joins TRBV9 and TRBJ2-1; 8 nucleotides align to TRBD1. CDR1 is SGDLS and CDR2 is YYNGEE in the germline V gene. The CDR3 has 15 amino acids. Trimming at V came to 7 bases and at J to 6 bases, leaving 12 bases not matched to a gene. CDR3 protein: CASQAGGDLGNEQFF. CDR3 DNA: TGTGCCAGCCAGGCAGGGGGCGATCTGGGCAATGAGCAGTTCTTC.

This clonotype was seen only a few times. The chain has TRBV20-1 and TRBJ2-4; 9 bases are a match to TRBD2. Germline V gene data show CDR1 as DFQATT and CDR2 as SNEGSKA (reference sequence). The CDR3 has 15 amino acids. V gave up 2 bases and J gave up 0 bases; unmatched junction bases: 2. DNA for the CDR3: TGCAGTGCTAGACTAGCGGGGCGAGCCAAAAACATTCAGTACTTC. Translating it yields CSARLAGRAKNIQYF.

Notes on this clonotype: Being one base from a much bigger clone, this may be a read error. The chain uses TRBV5-1 and TRBJ2-1; 9 bases align to TRBD2. Germline V gives CDR1 SGHRS, CDR2 YFSETQ. This CDR3 contains 17 residues. The J segment lost 2 bases and the V segment lost 4 bases, leaving 10 bases of the junction unmatched. The CDR3: CASSPGRAGGPYNEQFF. The CDR3 DNA reads TGCGCCAGCAGCCCAGGACGAGCGGGAGGACCCTACAATGAGCAGTTCTTC.

The table lists this clonotype with a few counts. The chain uses TRBV7-2 and TRBJ2-2, with 9 bases identical to TRBD2. Germline V gene lookup returns CDR1 SGHTA and CDR2 FQGNSA. V dropped 5 bases and J dropped 5; count of bases not matched to a gene: 12. The CDR3 spans 17 residues. The CDR3 DNA sequence: TGTGCCAGCAGCCTACGGGTAGCGGGAGAGAGGACCGGGGAGCTGTTTTTT. Its translation: CASSLRVAGERTGELFF. The full variable domain, rest sourced from reference TRBV7-2 and TRBJ2-2, is GAGVSQSPSNKVTEKGKDVELRCDPISGHTALYWYRQSLGQGLEFLIYFQGNSAPDKSGLPSDRFSAERTGGSVSTLTIQRTQQEDSAVYLCASSLRVAGERTGELFFGEGSRLTVL.

The J gene is TRBJ1-1, the V gene TRBV12-3 or TRBV12-4, with D maybe TRBD1 (6 bases). Trimming removed 2 bases from V and 8 bases from J, with 15 bases in between. The CDR3 is 14 amino acids. As DNA, the CDR3 is TGTGCCAGCAGTTTAAGGGCAGGGGTCCCGGAAGCTTTCTTT. Its translation: CASSLRAGVPEAFF.

This clonotype was detected a few times. The chain has TRBV28 and TRBJ1-1; 12 bases align to TRBD1. This CDR3 is built from 15 residues. V was pared by 6 bases and J by 1 base, with 3 bases of the junction left unmatched. Germline loops: CDR1 MDHEN, CDR2 SYDVKM. In nucleotides, the CDR3 is TGTGCCAGCAGAGGGGACAGGGGGCCGAACACTGAAGCTTTCTTT. Protein sequence: CASRGDRGPNTEAFF.

A few counts support this clonotype. J is TRBJ2-7 and V is TRBV28; perhaps TRBD1 as D (5 bases). The CDR3 runs 13 residues. Germline-derived CDR1 and CDR2 are MDHEN and SYDVKM. The V gene lost 6 bases and the J gene lost 0 bases, with 9 bases spanning the gap. DNA of the CDR3: TGTGCCAGCAGACCGGACAACTCCTACGAGCAGTACTTC. Protein sequence: CASRPDNSYEQYF. The full variable domain, with the rest looked up from reference TRBV28 and TRBJ2-7, is DVKVTQSSRYLVKRTGEKVFLECVQDMDHENMFWYRQDPGLGLRLIYFSYDVKMKEKGDIPEGYSVSREKKERFSLILESASTNQTSMYLCASRPDNSYEQYFGPGTRLTVT.

This clonotype has only a few counts. The chain couples TRBV4-3 to TRBJ2-4; 8 bases align to TRBD1. This CDR3 has 14 amino acids. The germline V gene encodes CDR1 LGHNA and CDR2 YSLEER. J gave up 7 bases and V 4 bases, and 6 bases lay outside the gene matches. As DNA, the CDR3 is TGCGCCAGCAGCCTCGGACAGGGTGGGAACATTCAGTACTTC. Residues: CASSLGQGGNIQYF.

This clonotype showed up many times. The chain is built from TRBV20-1 and TRBJ2-5, with D uncertain. The germline V gene encodes CDR1 DFQATT and CDR2 SNEGSKA (reference sequence). This CDR3 is built from 12 residues. V was trimmed by 3 bases and J by 2 bases, leaving 7 bases between them. The CDR3 DNA follows: TGCAGTGCTAGTCCCGGTCAAGAGACCCAGTACTTC. Encoded protein: CSASPGQETQYF.

The V gene is TRBV2, the J gene TRBJ1-1; D unresolved. Germline values: CDR1 SNHLY, CDR2 FYNNEI. Trimming took 0 bases from V and 0 from J, leaving 8 bases between them. CDR3 size: 15 residues. CDR3 sequence: CASSEAGRMNTEAFF. Written as DNA, the CDR3 is TGTGCCAGCAGTGAAGCGGGCCGGATGAACACTGAAGCTTTCTTT.

This sequence joins TRBV5-1 and TRBJ2-7, with D tentatively TRBD1 (6 bases). The germline V gene has CDR1 SGHRS and CDR2 YFSETQ. Trimming pared 4 bases from V and 0 bases from J, leaving 32 bases between. This CDR3 is 21 amino acids long. In DNA, the CDR3 is TGCGCCAGCAGCCCGGACGATTACAGGGTCCTTAACCGGAAGAGCTCCTACGAGCAGTACTTC. It yields the protein CASSPDDYRVLNRKSSYEQYF.

This clonotype showed up many times. V usage is TRBV5-5 and J usage is TRBJ2-2; weak D call: TRBD1 (6 bases). The CDR3 has 15 amino acids. Germline CDR1 and CDR2: SGHKS and YYEKEE (reference sequence). The germline V and J ends were trimmed by 8 bases and 0 bases, with 14 bases remaining between them. The CDR3 nucleotides are TGTGCCAGTCATCGGGGACAAACGAACACCGGGGAGCTGTTTTTT. Encoded protein: CASHRGQTNTGELFF.